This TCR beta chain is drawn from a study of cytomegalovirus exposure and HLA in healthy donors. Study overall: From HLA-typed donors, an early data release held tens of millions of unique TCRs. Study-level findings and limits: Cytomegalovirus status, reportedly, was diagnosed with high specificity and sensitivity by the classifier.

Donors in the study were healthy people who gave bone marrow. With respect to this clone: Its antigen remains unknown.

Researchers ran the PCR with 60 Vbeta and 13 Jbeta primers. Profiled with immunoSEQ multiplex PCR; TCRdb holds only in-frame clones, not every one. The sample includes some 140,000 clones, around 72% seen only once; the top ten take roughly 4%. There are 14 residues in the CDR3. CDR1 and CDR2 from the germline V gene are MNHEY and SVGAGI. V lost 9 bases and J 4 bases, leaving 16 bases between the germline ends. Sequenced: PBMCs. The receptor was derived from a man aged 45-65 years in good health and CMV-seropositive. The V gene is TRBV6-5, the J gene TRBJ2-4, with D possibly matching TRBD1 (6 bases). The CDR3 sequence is CASAPGATKNIQYF. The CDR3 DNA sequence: TGTGCCAGTGCCCCAGGGGCCACGAAAAACATTCAGTACTTC.